This T cell receptor (beta chain) was obtained from a study of siplizumab effects on memory and regulatory T cells. This clone was seen just once. V lost 5 bases and J 2 bases, leaving 9 bases between the germline ends. The CDR3 consists of 13 residues. Germline CDR1 and CDR2: MNHEY and SVGAGI. Here immunoSEQ multiplex PCR was the method, and the copy in TCRdb shows in-frame clones only, minus some. The data show 100,000 to 120,000 clones, around 90% seen once. The chain employs TRBV6-5 and TRBJ2-5; the D call may be TRBD1 or TRBD2 (5 bases each). The sequence came from a human donor in good health. Sample: CD4+ T cells sorted from blood. For the CDR3, the DNA is TGTGCCAGCAGTGGGGGTTGGCAAGAGACCCAGTACTTC. Its translation is CASSGGWQETQYF.